A selection of T cell receptor beta chains follows, all from one sample in a study of CD8+CD57+ T cells in acquired aplastic anemia. One entry per CDR3 protein results from TCRdb running MiXCR on the reads. The sample records about 130,000 distinct CDR3 sequences, 48% being singletons. The sample taken for sequencing was sorted CD4+, CD8+, or CD8+CD57+ T cells (not recorded which) from PBMCs. These receptors all stem from a human donor in good health, serving as a control. Each CDR3 is given with its conserved first and last residue. Rows may omit the clone size; those that give it use once, few, many or a size class.

j_call v_call clone_size cdr3_aa
TRBJ2-5 TRBV7-2 - CASSLGATGGKETQYF
TRBJ2-1 TRBV5-1 - CASSLDRGVSSYNEQFF
TRBJ1-2 TRBV2 - CASSPGQGGDYGYTF
TRBJ2-1 TRBV15 few CATSRGEFPYNEQFF
TRBJ1-5 TRBV9 - CASSPRARNQPQHF
TRBJ1-3 TRBV24-1 - CATSDKGGRNTIYF
TRBJ1-2 TRBV3-1 many CASSQGAGGGYTF
TRBJ2-7 TRBV20-1 many CSATRHLDASYEQYF
TRBJ2-1 TRBV29-1 - CSVGLSVYNEQFF
TRBJ2-7 TRBV15 - CATRTGTGVDQQYF
TRBJ1-1 TRBV3-1 - CASSQVVGGYTEAFF
TRBJ1-3 TRBV10-3 few CAISPTEYSGNTIYF
TRBJ2-2 TRBV20-1 many CSASGGNTGELFF
TRBJ1-1 TRBV7-2 - CASSLMDRVNTEAFF
TRBJ1-6 TRBV3-1 many CASSQLNSPLHF
TRBJ2-7 TRBV7-3 - CASRAGAFYEQYF
TRBJ2-1 TRBV11-2 - CASSLVVTSGGYEQFF
TRBJ2-7 TRBV14 - CASSQDLQGVNEQYF
TRBJ2-5 TRBV11-3 - CASEPSRAETQHF
TRBJ2-3 TRBV10-3 - CAISSEAGLTDTQYF
TRBJ1-1 TRBV5-1 many CASLPDAGGWNTEAFF
TRBJ1-5 TRBV29-1 - CSVTLAGGPYEHF
TRBJ2-7 TRBV9 few CASSVGGSSYEQYF
TRBJ2-5 TRBV11-1 - CASSDRGQGGETQYF
TRBJ1-2 TRBV19 - CASKGQGGYGYTF
TRBJ1-1 TRBV19 - CASRTQGEVEAFF
TRBJ2-7 TRBV7-3 many CASSLGTSGVYEQYF
TRBJ1-6 TRBV13 once CASSLDGSTNSPLHF
TRBJ2-3 TRBV7-3 many CASSLKPPSGGGLVAQYF
TRBJ1-1 TRBV9 - CASTDDRGNTEAFF
TRBJ2-1 TRBV30 many CAWTRSYNEQFF